This T cell receptor beta chain was sequenced during a study of Ad26.COV2.S vaccination and SARS-CoV-2 variants. On the study more broadly: In the study, Ad26.COV2.S was injected intramuscularly once, or twice 56 days apart.

This CDR3 region has 15 residues. V lost 0 bases, J lost 1 base, and 8 bases lay in between. Germline assignment: CDR1 SGHVS and CDR2 FNYEAQ. Described treatment: about 20 received Ad26.COV2.S at low or high dose, single or two shots; 5 received placebo; per-sample allocation not given. All samples were drawn on day 63, counting from the first vaccine or placebo injection. Aged 18-55 years, donor was enrolled in Boston in about 2020. Generated by immunoSEQ multiplex PCR, the TCRdb table keeps only in-frame clones and is missing some. The sample yields 350,000 to 550,000 clones, about 88% seen once. The TCR comes from a person between 18 and 65 years old who received the Ad26.COV2.S COVID-19 vaccine or a placebo. The J gene is TRBJ2-3, the V gene TRBV7-6; possibly TRBD2 for D (6 bases). This sample comprised peripheral blood, obtained in a trial of Ad26.COV2.S vaccine versus placebo. The CDR3 region has the DNA TGTGCCAGCAGCTTAGCAGCGGGTGGCACAGATACGCAGTATTTT. Translated, it gives CASSLAAGGTDTQYF.